This TCR beta chain derives from a study of beta chain features in type 1 diabetes. Background on the study: The patient and healthy donor groups were comparable for age, gender and cell yields. Study-level points and caveats: There was a moderate but significant shortening of TCRB CDR3s in all four CD4+ subsets of Type 1 diabetes patients.

Reverse transcribing all isolated RNA meant expressed TCRB transcripts were sequenced. For naive, central memory and regulatory T cell samples, reads averaged around 3.5 million. Data came from immunoSEQ multiplex PCR; TCRdb stores just in-frame clones and leaves some out. The profile covers some 150,000 clones, with 8.5% to 10% appearing a single time and around 0.7% taken by the ten largest. This clone was counted a few times. Its antigen is currently unknown. There are 18 residues in the CDR3. V gave up 4 bases and J gave up 0 bases, with 22 bases separating them. The germline V gene encodes CDR1 SGDLS and CDR2 YYNGEE.

This chain uses TRBV9 with TRBJ1-1, with D tentatively TRBD1 (5 bases). The sequence came from a woman aged 25 to 45 with type 1 diabetes. What was sequenced was central memory CD4+ T cells from blood. CDR3 in amino acids: CASSPSRGGGSMNTEAFF. In DNA, the CDR3 is TGTGCCAGCAGCCCCTCAAGGGGAGGCGGATCAATGAACACTGAAGCTTTCTTT. Together with reference TRBV9 and TRBJ1-1, the CDR3 gives the full variable domain: DSGVTQTPKHLITATGQRVTLRCSPRSGDLSVYWYQQSLDQGLQFLIQYYNGEERAKGNILERFSAQQFPDLHSELNLSSLELGDSALYFCASSPSRGGGSMNTEAFFGQGTRLTVV.